The 25 T cell receptor beta chains below were found in one sample sequenced in a study of cytomegalovirus exposure and HLA in healthy donors. PCR employed 60 Vbeta and 13 Jbeta primers. Data came from immunoSEQ multiplex PCR; TCRdb stores just in-frame clones and leaves some out. The table shows about 240,000 clones, with around 80% occurring only once. The sample was PBMCs. These receptors were taken from a woman in her sixties or seventies in good health and CMV-seropositive.

The CDR3 sequence: CASSEWGTAFYGYTF. As DNA, the CDR3 is TGTGCCAGCAGTGAATGGGGGACAGCTTTTTATGGCTACACCTTC. J is TRBJ1-2 and V is TRBV6-1, with 7 nucleotides matching TRBD1. The germline V gene has CDR1 MNHNS and CDR2 SASEGT. The junction had 8 bases not matched to a gene; V was cut back by 2 bases and J by 5 bases. The CDR3 covers 15 residues.

This chain connects TRBV7-9 to TRBJ2-3; 15 nucleotides match TRBD2. The germline gives CDR1 SEHNR, CDR2 FQNEAQ (reference sequence). With V trimmed by 5 bases and J by 3 bases, 12 bases remained unmatched. The CDR3 loop spans 19 amino acids. CDR3 loop: CASSHGLAGGPSSTDTQYF. CDR3 DNA: TGTGCCAGCAGCCACGGACTAGCGGGAGGGCCTAGTTCTACAGATACGCAGTATTTT.

The chain joins TRBV19 to TRBJ2-2; maybe TRBD2 (5 bases). Trimming removed 1 base from V and 5 bases from J, with 8 bases in between. The CDR3 totals 14 residues. Germline V gene data show CDR1 as LNHDA and CDR2 as SQIVND (reference sequence). Here the CDR3 reads CASSIGWETGELFF. Written as DNA, the CDR3 is TGTGCCAGTAGTATAGGGTGGGAGACCGGGGAGCTGTTTTTT.

The chain combines TRBV6-5 with TRBJ1-2; tentatively, D is TRBD1 (5 bases). The ends were cut back, 3 bases at V and 2 bases at J, with 7 bases in the middle. Germline CDR1 MNHEY, CDR2 SVGAGI. The CDR3 runs 13 residues. DNA of the CDR3: TGTGCCAGCAGTTATCAGGGCAACTATGGCTACACCTTC. This sequence encodes CASSYQGNYGYTF.

The chain uses TRBV5-1 and TRBJ2-1; TRBD2 agrees at 7 bases. The CDR3 loop spans 11 amino acids. Germline CDR1 and CDR2: SGHRS and YFSETQ. V shed 7 bases, J shed 8 bases, and the junction held 3 bases outside the gene matches. The CDR3 loop is CASRLADEQFF. The CDR3 nucleotides read TGCGCCAGCCGACTAGCCGATGAGCAGTTCTTC.

The chain links TRBV28 to TRBJ2-7; no reliable D call. This CDR3 is built from 15 residues. Germline V gene sequence: CDR1 MDHEN, CDR2 SYDVKM. V dropped 4 bases and J dropped 0 bases, with 13 bases sitting between them. CDR3 coding DNA: TGTGCCAGCAGTTCCATATCCGGGTCCTCCTACGAGCAGTACTTC. Translation gives CASSSISGSSYEQYF.

This chain links TRBV5-4 with TRBJ2-7; tentatively, D is TRBD2 (6 bases). Deletions cut 1 base from V and 0 bases from J, with 11 bases between. The V gene's germline CDR1 is SGHNT and CDR2 YYREEE (reference sequence). The CDR3 spans 15 residues. The CDR3 region is CASSLMRDSSYEQYF. CDR3 nucleotide sequence: TGTGCCAGCAGCTTGATGCGGGATAGCTCCTACGAGCAGTACTTC.

The chain combines TRBV5-1 with TRBJ1-2, with D maybe TRBD1 (6 bases). The V gene lost 4 bases and the J gene lost 6 bases, with 10 bases spanning the gap. CDR1 and CDR2 from the germline V gene are SGHRS and YFSETQ. The CDR3 totals 12 residues. The CDR3 nucleotides read TGCGCCAGCAGCGCCCAGGGGAATGGCTACACCTTC. Amino acids: CASSAQGNGYTF.

This clone was seen once. J is TRBJ2-3 and V is TRBV28, with D hard to call. The CDR3 consists of 12 residues. Trimming took off 2 bases at V and 5 bases at J, with 5 bases between the two ends. CDR1 and CDR2 from the germline V gene are MDHEN and SYDVKM. CDR3 sequence reads: CASSLAGDTQYF. The DNA of the CDR3 is TGTGCCAGCAGTTTAGCAGGAGATACGCAGTATTTT.

V usage is TRBV12-5 and J usage is TRBJ1-2; the match to TRBD1 covers 12 bases. The length of the CDR3 is 16 residues. Unmatched junction bases numbered 13, after V lost 6 bases and J lost 8 bases. Germline CDR1 is LGHNT and CDR2 is FRNRAP. CDR3 bases: TGTGCTAGTGGCTCCGGGACGGGACAGGGGGCGAAGGGCTACACCTTC. Translating it yields CASGSGTGQGAKGYTF.

This sequence joins TRBV9 and TRBJ1-1; 7 bases line up with TRBD1. This CDR3 region has 14 residues. Germline CDR1 SGDLS, CDR2 YYNGEE. V lost 0 bases, J lost 6 bases, and 5 bases stayed unmatched. CDR3 sequence: CASSVEGQSSEAFF. CDR3 DNA: TGTGCCAGCAGCGTAGAGGGACAGAGTTCTGAAGCTTTCTTT.

This chain connects TRBV7-8 to TRBJ1-3, with 9 bases aligning to TRBD1. Germline V lookup: CDR1 SGHVS, CDR2 FQNEAQ. CDR3 size: 17 residues. The junction had 8 bases not matched to a gene; V was cut back by 1 base and J by 4 bases. CDR3 in DNA: TGTGCCAGCAGCTTAGACGGGACAGGGACATCCGGAAACACCATATATTTT. It specifies CASSLDGTGTSGNTIYF.

The rearrangement links TRBV28 to TRBJ2-2; D is unresolved. V lost 5 bases, J lost 4 bases, and 5 bases lay in between. This CDR3 region has 12 residues. Germline assignment: CDR1 MDHEN and CDR2 SYDVKM. The CDR3 DNA follows: TGTGCCAGCAGTCGAGTCACCGGGGAGCTGTTTTTT. This translates into CASSRVTGELFF.

The rearrangement links TRBV7-2 to TRBJ2-3, with TRBD2 identical over 12 bases. The CDR3 runs 18 residues. V trimming: 0 bases; J trimming: 1 base; junction bases outside the gene matches: 5. CDR1 and CDR2 from the germline V gene are SGHTA and FQGNSA. The CDR3 protein is CASSLAPLAGGRTDTQYF. CDR3 nucleotides: TGTGCCAGCAGCTTAGCCCCACTAGCGGGAGGCCGCACAGATACGCAGTATTTT.

The V call is TRBV6-6, the J call TRBJ2-7, with TRBD2 as a possible D gene (5 bases). The CDR3 length is 13 residues. In germline, CDR1 is MNHNY, CDR2 SVGAGI (reference sequence). The V end lost 6 bases, the J end lost 2 bases, and 11 bases lay between the germline ends. This CDR3 is CASRVGSPYEQYF. For the CDR3, the DNA is TGTGCCAGCAGAGTGGGGAGCCCCTACGAGCAGTACTTC.

This clone was seen more than once but under ten times. This sequence joins TRBV4-1 and TRBJ1-1; D is unclear. Germline loops: CDR1 MGHRA, CDR2 YSYEKL. V was cut by 5 bases and J by 0 bases, with 7 bases left in between. The CDR3 is 13 amino acids. CDR3 loop: CASSLALNTEAFF. The CDR3 DNA reads TGCGCCAGCAGCTTGGCCTTGAACACTGAAGCTTTCTTT.

The CDR3 coding sequence is TGTGCCAGCAGCCCCGACAGGGGGCTCGGCTACACCTTC. It translates to CASSPDRGLGYTF. The genes are TRBV6-5 and TRBJ1-2, with 10 nucleotides matching TRBD1. The V gene end was trimmed by 6 bases and the J gene end by 8 bases; junction bases not matched to a gene: 6. The V gene's germline CDR1 is MNHEY and CDR2 SVGAGI. The length of the CDR3 is 13 residues.

The rearrangement uses TRBV6-5 and TRBJ2-7; the D gene is possibly TRBD1 (6 bases). CDR3 length: 14 residues. Trimming removed 6 bases from V and 6 bases from J, with 18 bases in between. The V gene's germline CDR1 is MNHEY and CDR2 SVGAGI. CDR3 amino acids: CASSMYRASGEQYF. The DNA for the CDR3 is TGTGCCAGCAGCATGTACAGGGCAAGCGGCGAGCAGTACTTC.

The chain recombines TRBV19 with TRBJ1-1; no firm D call. The CDR3 has 14 residues. Germline V CDR1 and CDR2: LNHDA, SQIVND (reference sequence). Trimming cost V 3 bases and J 3 bases, with 11 bases left between them. The DNA of the CDR3 is TGTGCCAGTAGTATCCTTGTAAGAGACACTGAAGCTTTCTTT. Translation gives CASSILVRDTEAFF.

The chain is built from TRBV5-8 and TRBJ1-4; possibly TRBD1 for D (6 bases). V was shortened by 5 bases and J by 8 bases, with 19 bases between the two germline ends. This CDR3 is built from 15 residues. Per germline, CDR1 SGHTS and CDR2 YDEGEE. This CDR3 reads CASRVSQGRREKLFF. The CDR3, as DNA: TGTGCCAGCAGGGTGTCACAGGGTCGGCGCGAAAAACTGTTTTTT.

This clone was found a few times. This chain links TRBV30 with TRBJ2-5, with 9 bases fitting TRBD2. Germline CDR1 reads GTSNPN; CDR2 reads SVGIG (reference sequence). The junction had 11 bases not matched to a gene; V was cut back by 1 base and J by 5 bases. CDR3 length equals 16 residues. The CDR3 DNA reads as TGTGCCTGGAGTGGACCACTCGGGGCGGGAGGGGAGACCCAGTACTTC. It encodes CAWSGPLGAGGETQYF.

This clone was observed once. The V call is TRBV29-1, the J call TRBJ1-2, with D possibly being TRBD1 (5 bases). The V end lost 7 bases, the J end lost 6 bases, and 18 bases lay between the germline ends. Germline CDR1 and CDR2: SQVTM and ANQGSEA. This CDR3 has 13 amino acids. The CDR3 region is CSDGFPGLNGYTF. The DNA of the CDR3 is TGCAGCGATGGATTCCCAGGGTTGAATGGCTACACCTTC.

The V call is TRBV15, the J call TRBJ2-2; possibly TRBD1 for D (6 bases). Trimming pared 5 bases from V and 2 bases from J, leaving 12 bases between. Germline-derived CDR1 and CDR2 are LNHNV and YYDKDF (reference sequence). The CDR3 length is 15 residues. This CDR3 reads CATSDPGTNTGELFF. The CDR3 DNA reads TGTGCCACCAGCGACCCCGGGACAAACACCGGGGAGCTGTTTTTT. The whole variable domain, remainder taken from reference TRBV15 and TRBJ2-2, is DAMVIQNPRYQVTQFGKPVTLSCSQTLNHNVMYWYQQKSSQAPKLLFHYYDKDFNNEADTPDNFQSRRPNTSFCFLDIRSPGLGDTAMYLCATSDPGTNTGELFFGEGSRLTVL.

This chain connects TRBV6-1 to TRBJ2-5, with 9 positions matching TRBD1. Germline loops: CDR1 MNHNS, CDR2 SASEGT. The length of the CDR3 is 15 residues. The V segment lost 8 bases and the J segment 2 bases; nucleotides outside the gene matches: 9. This CDR3 reads CASSRGDRVQETQYF. CDR3 DNA sequence: TGTGCCAGCTCCAGGGGGGACAGGGTACAAGAGACCCAGTACTTC.

The chain joins TRBV7-9 to TRBJ1-1; D is possibly TRBD1 (5 bases). The CDR3 covers 14 residues. V dropped 2 bases and J dropped 7 bases, with 14 bases sitting between them. Germline V CDR1 and CDR2: SEHNR, FQNEAQ (reference sequence). In DNA form, the CDR3 reads TGTGCCAGCAGCTTATGGGTGGTTGACAGTGAAGCTTTCTTT. This translates into CASSLWVVDSEAFF.